This is a list of T cell receptor beta chains from one sample in a study of OX40 agonist ivuxolimab in advanced cancers. Clones were read by immunoSEQ multiplex PCR, and TCRdb kept only the in-frame ones, dropping some. The table lists around 90,000 clones, about 91% of them singletons. The source material was CD4+ or CD8+ T cells sorted from blood, sampled in a trial of the OX40 agonist ivuxolimab. Every receptor here comes from an adult with an advanced solid tumor such as melanoma, head and neck, liver or kidney cancer. CDR3s include the opening cysteine and the closing phenylalanine or tryptophan. The D gene is left open where the match is weak. Rows give clone size only sometimes, using once, few, many, or a class for an expanded clone.

D gene: TRBD1; clone size: .; CDR3 length: 14; J gene: TRBJ2-7; V gene: TRBV13; CDR3 DNA: TGTGCCAGCAGCCGGGGACAGGCCTCCTACGAGCAGTACTTC; CDR3 protein: CASSRGQASYEQYF
D gene: .; clone size: .; CDR3 length: 15; J gene: TRBJ2-3; V gene: TRBV7-2; CDR3 DNA: TGTGCCAGCAGCTTACGGCAGGGACGGGCAGATACGCAGTATTTT; CDR3 protein: CASSLRQGRADTQYF
D gene: .; clone size: .; CDR3 length: 12; J gene: TRBJ2-1; V gene: TRBV10-3; CDR3 DNA: TGTGCCACCGGGACTCTCTACAATGAGCAGTTCTTC; CDR3 protein: CATGTLYNEQFF
D gene: TRBD2; clone size: once; CDR3 length: 17; J gene: TRBJ2-3; V gene: TRBV28; CDR3 DNA: TGTGCCAGCAGCGTGATAAGGGGCGGGAGCCGCACAGATACGCAGTATTTT; CDR3 protein: CASSVIRGGSRTDTQYF
D gene: .; clone size: .; CDR3 length: 13; J gene: TRBJ1-2; V gene: TRBV11-2; CDR3 DNA: TGTGCCAGTCAAGATACAGGGAACTATGGCTACACCTTC; CDR3 protein: CASQDTGNYGYTF
D gene: TRBD1; clone size: .; CDR3 length: 14; J gene: TRBJ1-3; V gene: TRBV11-2; CDR3 DNA: TGTGCCAGCAGTCTGAGGGGGCCGCGAAACACCATATATTTT; CDR3 protein: CASSLRGPRNTIYF
D gene: .; clone size: .; CDR3 length: 15; J gene: TRBJ1-5; V gene: TRBV27; CDR3 DNA: TGTGCCAGCAGTTTATCGGGCCAGACCAATCAGCCCCAGCATTTT; CDR3 protein: CASSLSGQTNQPQHF
D gene: TRBD1; clone size: once; CDR3 length: 16; J gene: TRBJ2-3; V gene: TRBV30; CDR3 DNA: TGTGCCTGGAGGATAACCGGGACAGGGGGAAGAGATACGCAGTATTTT; CDR3 protein: CAWRITGTGGRDTQYF
D gene: .; clone size: .; CDR3 length: 12; J gene: TRBJ1-3; V gene: TRBV28; CDR3 DNA: TGTGCCAGCAGTTTCACTGGAAACACCATATATTTT; CDR3 protein: CASSFTGNTIYF
D gene: TRBD1; clone size: .; CDR3 length: 10; J gene: TRBJ1-2; V gene: TRBV20-1; CDR3 DNA: TGCAGAGCCCAGGGGGAAGGCTACACCTTC; CDR3 protein: CRAQGEGYTF
D gene: TRBD1; clone size: once; CDR3 length: 15; J gene: TRBJ1-2; V gene: TRBV28; CDR3 DNA: TGTGCCAGCAGTCGCCGAGGGACAGGGGCGTATGGCTACACCTTC; CDR3 protein: CASSRRGTGAYGYTF
D gene: TRBD2; clone size: .; CDR3 length: 17; J gene: TRBJ2-7; V gene: TRBV4-2; CDR3 DNA: TGTGCCAGCAGCTTGGGGACTAGCGGGATGAACTCCTACGAGCAGTACTTC; CDR3 protein: CASSLGTSGMNSYEQYF
D gene: .; clone size: .; CDR3 length: 13; J gene: TRBJ1-5; V gene: TRBV7-2; CDR3 DNA: TGTGCCAGCAGCTTGCAGGAGAATCAGCCCCAGCATTTT; CDR3 protein: CASSLQENQPQHF
D gene: .; clone size: .; CDR3 length: 14; J gene: TRBJ2-7; V gene: TRBV18; CDR3 DNA: TGTGCCAGCTCACCACGGGGCACTTCCTACGAGCAGTACTTC; CDR3 protein: CASSPRGTSYEQYF
D gene: TRBD2; clone size: .; CDR3 length: 16; J gene: TRBJ2-1; V gene: TRBV7-3; CDR3 DNA: TGTGCCAGCAGCAGCGGCCTAGCGGGAAGTCAATATGAGCAGTTCTTC; CDR3 protein: CASSSGLAGSQYEQFF
D gene: .; clone size: .; CDR3 length: 17; J gene: TRBJ1-1; V gene: TRBV28; CDR3 DNA: TGTGCCAGCAGTTTATCCAGGGGTTCGTTTTGGAACACTGAAGCTTTCTTT; CDR3 protein: CASSLSRGSFWNTEAFF
D gene: .; clone size: .; CDR3 length: 15; J gene: TRBJ2-3; V gene: TRBV5-1; CDR3 DNA: TGCGCCAGCAGCTCCCAGGGGCAGGTCACAGATACGCAGTATTTT; CDR3 protein: CASSSQGQVTDTQYF
D gene: .; clone size: .; CDR3 length: 16; J gene: TRBJ2-5; V gene: TRBV7-2; CDR3 DNA: TGTGCCAGCAGCTTGACCCCGGCACCTCCGCCGGAGACCCAGTACTTC; CDR3 protein: CASSLTPAPPPETQYF
D gene: TRBD1; clone size: once; CDR3 length: 14; J gene: TRBJ2-5; V gene: TRBV9; CDR3 DNA: TGTGCCAGCAGCGCAAGACAGGGGCAAGAGACCCAGTACTTC; CDR3 protein: CASSARQGQETQYF
D gene: TRBD2; clone size: once; CDR3 length: 16; J gene: TRBJ2-3; V gene: TRBV5-1; CDR3 DNA: TGCGCCAGCAGCTCATATAGCGGGAGTGTAAGAGATACGCAGTATTTT; CDR3 protein: CASSSYSGSVRDTQYF
D gene: .; clone size: .; CDR3 length: 14; J gene: TRBJ2-4; V gene: TRBV4-2; CDR3 DNA: TGTGCCAGCAGCCTAGGCCGGGGACAAAACATTCAGTACTTC; CDR3 protein: CASSLGRGQNIQYF
D gene: TRBD2; clone size: .; CDR3 length: 17; J gene: TRBJ2-5; V gene: TRBV11-2; CDR3 DNA: TGTGCCAGCAGCCAGGGACTAGCGGGATCTCCATCGGAGACCCAGTACTTC; CDR3 protein: CASSQGLAGSPSETQYF
D gene: .; clone size: .; CDR3 length: 14; J gene: TRBJ2-7; V gene: TRBV28; CDR3 DNA: TGTGCCAGCAGTACCCCTGCTGATACCTACGAGCAGTACTTC; CDR3 protein: CASSTPADTYEQYF
D gene: TRBD1; clone size: once; CDR3 length: 15; J gene: TRBJ1-2; V gene: TRBV11-2; CDR3 DNA: TGTGCCAGCAGCCCCGAGTCGACAGGGTCTCGAGGCTACACCTTC; CDR3 protein: CASSPESTGSRGYTF
D gene: .; clone size: .; CDR3 length: 14; J gene: TRBJ1-2; V gene: TRBV28; CDR3 DNA: TGTGCCAGCAGTTTAACACAGGGCCTCTATGGCTACACCTTC; CDR3 protein: CASSLTQGLYGYTF
D gene: TRBD1; clone size: .; CDR3 length: 12; J gene: TRBJ2-1; V gene: TRBV6-1; CDR3 DNA: TGTGCCAGCACCCGGACAGGGGATGAGCAGTTCTTC; CDR3 protein: CASTRTGDEQFF
D gene: .; clone size: .; CDR3 length: 15; J gene: TRBJ2-1; V gene: TRBV6-1; CDR3 DNA: TGTGCCAGCAGTTCTCTAAAGGCGGTCGCCAATGAGCAGTTCTTC; CDR3 protein: CASSSLKAVANEQFF
D gene: .; clone size: .; CDR3 length: 19; J gene: TRBJ2-1; V gene: TRBV28; CDR3 DNA: TGTGCCAGCAGTCCACCTGGCGGAAGGCGGAAACTCAAGATGGATGAGCAGTTCTTC; CDR3 protein: CASSPPGGRRKLKMDEQFF
D gene: TRBD1; clone size: .; CDR3 length: 14; J gene: TRBJ2-3; V gene: TRBV5-1; CDR3 DNA: TGCGCCAGCAGCTTGTTGAGGGGGCAAGGTACGCAGTATTTT; CDR3 protein: CASSLLRGQGTQYF
D gene: .; clone size: once; CDR3 length: 15; J gene: TRBJ1-3; V gene: TRBV28; CDR3 DNA: TGTGCCAGCATCCCCCCTTCGAGCTCTGGAAACACCATATATTTT; CDR3 protein: CASIPPSSSGNTIYF
D gene: TRBD1; clone size: .; CDR3 length: 17; J gene: TRBJ1-6; V gene: TRBV27; CDR3 DNA: TGTGCCAGCAGTTTAACCCCGACAGGGGCACTTAATTCACCCCTCCACTTT; CDR3 protein: CASSLTPTGALNSPLHF
D gene: .; clone size: .; CDR3 length: 15; J gene: TRBJ2-5; V gene: TRBV6-5; CDR3 DNA: TGTGCCAGCAGTTACTCGGGGGGCGGCCAAGAGACCCAGTACTTC; CDR3 protein: CASSYSGGGQETQYF
D gene: TRBD1; clone size: .; CDR3 length: 17; J gene: TRBJ2-2; V gene: TRBV25-1; CDR3 DNA: TGTGCCAGCAGTGACCCCCCGGGACAGGGGGCGGGCGGGGAGCTGTTTTTT; CDR3 protein: CASSDPPGQGAGGELFF
D gene: .; clone size: .; CDR3 length: 13; J gene: TRBJ2-7; V gene: TRBV7-9; CDR3 DNA: TGTGCCAGCTCGGGGGACACCAGCTACGAGCAGTACTTC; CDR3 protein: CASSGDTSYEQYF
D gene: .; clone size: .; CDR3 length: 15; J gene: TRBJ2-2; V gene: TRBV19; CDR3 DNA: TGTGCCAGTAGTATTAGTGGAGAAACCACCGGGGAGCTGTTTTTT; CDR3 protein: CASSISGETTGELFF
D gene: .; clone size: .; CDR3 length: 9; J gene: TRBJ1-5; V gene: TRBV6-6; CDR3 DNA: TGTGCCAGCTTTGGACCCCAGCATTTT; CDR3 protein: CASFGPQHF
D gene: .; clone size: .; CDR3 length: 16; J gene: TRBJ2-6; V gene: TRBV7-2; CDR3 DNA: TGTGCCAGCAGCCTGCAGGGGTCAACTGGGGCCAACGTCCTGACTTTC; CDR3 protein: CASSLQGSTGANVLTF
D gene: TRBD1; clone size: .; CDR3 length: 14; J gene: TRBJ1-4; V gene: TRBV6-1; CDR3 DNA: TGTGCCAGCAGTGGCCACTACACAGGGGTGAAACTGTTTTTT; CDR3 protein: CASSGHYTGVKLFF
D gene: TRBD2; clone size: .; CDR3 length: 15; J gene: TRBJ2-3; V gene: TRBV19; CDR3 DNA: TGTGCCACCGGGACTAGCGGATCTAGCACAGATACGCAGTATTTT; CDR3 protein: CATGTSGSSTDTQYF
D gene: .; clone size: .; CDR3 length: 14; J gene: TRBJ2-7; V gene: TRBV10-3; CDR3 DNA: TGTGCCATCAGTGAGCGGGGAACCGTCTACGAGCAGTACTTC; CDR3 protein: CAISERGTVYEQYF
D gene: .; clone size: .; CDR3 length: 13; J gene: TRBJ2-5; V gene: TRBV7-2; CDR3 DNA: TGTGCCAGCAGCCCGTTTTCCAAAGAGACCCAGTACTTC; CDR3 protein: CASSPFSKETQYF
D gene: .; clone size: .; CDR3 length: 17; J gene: TRBJ2-1; V gene: TRBV21-1; CDR3 DNA: TGTGCCAGCAGCAAAATTCAGTGGACAGGGCACGACAATGAGCAGTTCTTC; CDR3 protein: CASSKIQWTGHDNEQFF
D gene: TRBD1; clone size: .; CDR3 length: 15; J gene: TRBJ1-5; V gene: TRBV5-8; CDR3 DNA: TGTGCCAGCAGTGCTGGACAGGGCAGAAGTCAGCCCCAGCATTTT; CDR3 protein: CASSAGQGRSQPQHF
D gene: .; clone size: .; CDR3 length: 19; J gene: TRBJ2-3; V gene: TRBV5-1; CDR3 DNA: TGCGCCAGCAGCTTAAAGGGATCGGGAGTTGGGCTCGGTACAGATACGCAGTATTTT; CDR3 protein: CASSLKGSGVGLGTDTQYF